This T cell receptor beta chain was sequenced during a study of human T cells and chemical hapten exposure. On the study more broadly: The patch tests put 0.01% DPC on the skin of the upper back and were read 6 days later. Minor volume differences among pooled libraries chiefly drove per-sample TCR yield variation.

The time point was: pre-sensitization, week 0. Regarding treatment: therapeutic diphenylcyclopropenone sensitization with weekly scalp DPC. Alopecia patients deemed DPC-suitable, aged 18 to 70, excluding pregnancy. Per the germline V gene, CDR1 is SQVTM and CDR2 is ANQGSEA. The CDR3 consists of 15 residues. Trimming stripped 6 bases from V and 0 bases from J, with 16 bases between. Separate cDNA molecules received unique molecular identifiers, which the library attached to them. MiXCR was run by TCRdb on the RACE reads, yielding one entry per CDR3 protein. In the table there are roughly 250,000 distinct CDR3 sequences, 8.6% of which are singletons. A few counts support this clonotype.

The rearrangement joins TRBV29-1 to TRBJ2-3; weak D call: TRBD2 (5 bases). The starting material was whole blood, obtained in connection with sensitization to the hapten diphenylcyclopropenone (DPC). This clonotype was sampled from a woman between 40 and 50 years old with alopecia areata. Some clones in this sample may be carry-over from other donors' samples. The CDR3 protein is CSVAETSSSTDTQYF. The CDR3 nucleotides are TGCAGCGTAGCGGAAACCTCCTCTAGCACAGATACGCAGTATTTT.